These 18 T cell receptor beta chains came from one sample sequenced in a study of T cell responses to AZD1222 COVID-19 vaccine. Clones were read by immunoSEQ multiplex PCR, and TCRdb kept only the in-frame ones, dropping some. The table has 150,000 to 200,000 clones, nearly 95% seen once; the top ten hold approximately 1.9%. The sequences come from peripheral blood, collected 28 days after the second AZD1222 dose. The receptors derive from an adult who received the AZD1222 COVID-19 vaccine.

V gene TRBV19 combines with J gene TRBJ2-2; no clear D. The CDR3 length is 11 residues. The germline V gene has CDR1 LNHDA and CDR2 SQIVND (reference sequence). V lost 7 bases and J 5 bases, leaving 5 bases between the germline ends. CDR3 bases: TGTGCCAGTACCCGGACCGGGGAGCTGTTTTTT. Encoded protein: CASTRTGELFF.

This chain joins TRBV4-1 and TRBJ1-2; maybe TRBD1 (6 bases). The germline CDR1 and CDR2 sequences are MGHRA and YSYEKL. This CDR3 is 14 amino acids long. The ends were cut back, 0 bases at V and 8 bases at J, with 13 bases in the middle. CDR3 protein: CASSQEPGERGYTF. Written as DNA, the CDR3 is TGCGCCAGCAGCCAAGAACCAGGGGAGCGCGGCTACACCTTC.

This rearrangement joins TRBV6-5 to TRBJ1-1, with D perhaps TRBD1 (6 bases). CDR1 is MNHEY, CDR2 SVGAGI, per germline. V was pared by 2 bases and J by 7 bases, with 8 bases between. This CDR3 is 12 amino acids long. CDR3 bases: TGTGCCAGCAGTTACCCCAGGGGTGAAGCTTTCTTT. Its protein is CASSYPRGEAFF.

For this clone: Different DNA sequences within this sample yield the same CDR3. The CDR3 spells CASSLGDQPQHF. Here the CDR3 DNA reads TGTGCCAGCAGCTTAGGGGATCAGCCCCAGCATTTT. The chain links TRBV7-9 to TRBJ1-5; D is uncertain. V was clipped by 1 base and J by 5 bases, with 3 bases between them. The CDR3 has 12 residues. Germline CDR1 reads SEHNR; CDR2 reads FQNEAQ (reference sequence).

In regard to this clone: The DNA is omitted, as the CDR3 cannot be located on it reliably, and the CDR3 follows TCRdb's listing. J is TRBJ2-1 and V is TRBV6-2 or TRBV6-3; the DNA was not used to check the table's D call, TRBD1. The CDR3 numbers 16 amino acids, ends counted. Germline V lookup: CDR1 MNHEY, CDR2 SVGEGT. CDR3 residues: CASSYFGAPKGNEQFF.

The rearrangement uses TRBV3-1 (or the pseudogene TRBV3-2) and TRBJ1-3, with 9 nucleotides matching TRBD1. V lost 4 bases and J lost 4; bases outside the gene matches: 5. Germline V gene data show CDR1 as LGHDT and CDR2 as YNNKEL (reference sequence). The length of the CDR3 is 15 residues. The CDR3 nucleotides read TGTGCCAGCAGCCTTTCTGGGACAGGGGGAAACACCATATATTTT. This encodes CASSLSGTGGNTIYF.

The V gene is TRBV24-1, the J gene TRBJ2-1; 8 nucleotides match TRBD1. V lost 5 bases to trimming and J lost 8 bases; unmatched junction nucleotides: 7. The V gene's germline CDR1 is KGHDR and CDR2 SFDVKD. The CDR3 runs 14 residues. In DNA form, the CDR3 reads TGTGCCACCAGTGCCCCCGGACAGGGCGATGAGCAGTTCTTC. Its translation: CATSAPGQGDEQFF.

The J gene is TRBJ1-5, the V gene TRBV10-3; no clear D. Germline CDR1 ENHRY, CDR2 SYGVKD. V was clipped by 3 bases and J by 7 bases, with 13 bases between them. The CDR3 has 14 amino acids. CDR3 DNA: TGTGCCATCAGTGATGGGGTGAAAACCCAGCCCCAGCATTTT. Its protein product is CAISDGVKTQPQHF.

In DNA, the CDR3 is TGTGCCATCAGTGAGTCGGTCTCAGGGGGCACTGAAGCTTTCTTT. This encodes CAISESVSGGTEAFF. The chain is built from TRBV10-3 and TRBJ1-1, with 7 bases that match TRBD1. This CDR3 contains 15 residues. The germline CDR1 and CDR2 sequences are ENHRY and SYGVKD. J gave up 4 bases and V 0 bases, and 5 bases lay outside the gene matches.

The chain carries TRBV27 and TRBJ1-5, with D possibly TRBD1 on 5 matching bases. Per the germline V gene, CDR1 is MNHEY and CDR2 is SMNVEV (reference sequence). Trimming shortened V by 4 bases and J by 2 bases, and 15 bases separated the two germline ends. The CDR3 runs to 16 residues. This CDR3 reads CASSYRLGGGNQPQHF. CDR3 DNA: TGTGCCAGCAGTTACCGACTGGGGGGAGGCAATCAGCCCCAGCATTTT.

The chain recombines TRBV11-2 with TRBJ2-5, with D unclear. CDR3 length: 12 amino acids. Germline-derived CDR1 and CDR2 are SGHAT and FQNNGV. Trimming left V 4 bases short and J 8 bases short, with 11 bases between. CDR3 in DNA: TGTGCCAGCAGCTCAACGGCCAATACCCAGTACTTC. This encodes CASSSTANTQYF.

The chain recombines TRBV6-2 or TRBV6-3 with TRBJ1-6; D perhaps matches TRBD1 (5 bases). Looked up from germline, CDR1 is MNHEY and CDR2 is SVGEGT. CDR3 size: 18 residues. V lost 0 bases and J lost 5, with 17 bases in between. The CDR3 region has the DNA TGTGCCAGCAGTTACTCGTCCGACAGAAACGAAAATAATTCACCCCTCCACTTT. Its translation is CASSYSSDRNENNSPLHF.

The V call is TRBV7-8, the J call TRBJ1-6, with D perhaps TRBD1 (5 bases). The length of the CDR3 is 16 residues. The V gene's germline CDR1 is SGHVS and CDR2 FQNEAQ. The V end lost 5 bases, the J end lost 0 bases, and 11 bases lay between the germline ends. CDR3 in amino acids: CASSPGRSSYNSPLHF. CDR3 nucleotide sequence: TGTGCCAGCAGCCCAGGGAGAAGCTCCTATAATTCACCCCTCCACTTT. The whole variable domain, filled in from reference TRBV7-8 and TRBJ1-6, reads GAGVSQSPRYKVAKRGQDVALRCDPISGHVSLFWYQQALGQGPEFLTYFQNEAQLDKSGLPSDRFFAERPEGSVSTLKIQRTQQEDSAVYLCASSPGRSSYNSPLHFGNGTRLTVT.

The chain joins TRBV10-1 to TRBJ1-1; D is uncertain. With 6 bases removed from V and 3 bases from J, the gap between germline ends came to 11 bases. This CDR3 has 13 amino acids. Germline CDR1 WNHNN, CDR2 SYGVQD (reference sequence). DNA for the CDR3: TGCGCCAGCAGCCTACCTGGGGACACTGAAGCTTTCTTT. As protein: CASSLPGDTEAFF.

The gene calls are TRBV11-3 and TRBJ2-7; 8 bases line up with TRBD2. The CDR3 spans 14 residues. Germline V CDR1 and CDR2: SGHNT, YENEEA. V lost 5 bases to trimming and J lost 4 bases; unmatched junction nucleotides: 7. The CDR3 coding sequence is TGTGCCAGCAGCCCTAGCGGGTTAGGATACGAGCAGTACTTC. Translated, it gives CASSPSGLGYEQYF. The full variable domain, its missing parts supplied by reference TRBV11-3 and TRBJ2-7, is EAGVVQSPRYKIIEKKQPVAFWCNPISGHNTLYWYLQNLGQGPELLIRYENEEAVDDSQLPKDRFSAERLKGVDSTLKIQPAELGDSAVYLCASSPSGLGYEQYFGPGTRLTVT.

The J gene is TRBJ2-1, the V gene TRBV7-8; D might be TRBD2 (5 bases). The V end lost 5 bases, the J end lost 15 bases, and 20 bases lay between the germline ends. The germline V gene encodes CDR1 SGHVS and CDR2 FQNEAQ. This CDR3 comprises 13 residues. The CDR3: CASSVQQRGWRFF. The CDR3 region has the DNA TGTGCCAGCAGCGTACAGCAACGGGGTTGGCGGTTCTTC. Combining the CDR3 with reference TRBV7-8 and TRBJ2-1 gives the whole variable domain GAGVSQSPRYKVAKRGQDVALRCDPISGHVSLFWYQQALGQGPEFLTYFQNEAQLDKSGLPSDRFFAERPEGSVSTLKIQRTQQEDSAVYLCASSVQQRGWRFFGPGTRLTVL.

The chain has TRBV5-4 and TRBJ2-5; no clear D gene. The CDR3 loop spans 13 amino acids. CDR1 and CDR2 (germline): SGHNT, YYREEE (reference sequence). Trimming took 0 bases from V and 4 from J, leaving 7 bases between them. The CDR3 loop is CASSLGGSETQYF. CDR3 coding DNA: TGTGCCAGCAGCTTGGGTGGTTCAGAGACCCAGTACTTC. Looking up the rest from reference TRBV5-4 and TRBJ2-5 gives the full variable domain: ETGVTQSPTHLIKTRGQQVTLRCSSQSGHNTVSWYQQALGQGPQFIFQYYREEENGRGNFPPRFSGLQFPNYSSELNVNALELDDSALYLCASSLGGSETQYFGPGTRLLVL.

This clone was recorded a few times. The chain carries TRBV4-2 and TRBJ1-5; D is uncertain. The germline CDR1 and CDR2 sequences are LGHNA and YNFKEQ. V was trimmed by 1 base and J by 4 bases, leaving 5 bases between them. This CDR3 region has 13 residues. CDR3: CASSQGGNQPQHF. CDR3 in DNA: TGTGCCAGCAGCCAAGGCGGAAATCAGCCCCAGCATTTT.